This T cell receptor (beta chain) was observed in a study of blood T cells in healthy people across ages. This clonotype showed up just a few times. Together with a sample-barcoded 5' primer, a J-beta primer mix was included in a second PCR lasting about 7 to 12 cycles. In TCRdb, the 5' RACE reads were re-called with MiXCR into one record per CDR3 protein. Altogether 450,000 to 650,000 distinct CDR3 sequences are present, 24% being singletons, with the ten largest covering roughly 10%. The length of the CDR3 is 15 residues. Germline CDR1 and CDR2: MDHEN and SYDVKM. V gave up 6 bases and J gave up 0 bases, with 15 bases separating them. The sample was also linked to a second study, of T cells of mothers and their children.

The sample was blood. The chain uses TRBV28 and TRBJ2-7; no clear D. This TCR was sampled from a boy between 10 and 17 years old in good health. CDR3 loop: CASSPPRQNSYEQYF. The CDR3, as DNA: TGTGCCAGCAGCCCCCCCCGGCAGAACTCCTACGAGCAGTACTTC. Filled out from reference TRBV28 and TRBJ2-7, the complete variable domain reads DVKVTQSSRYLVKRTGEKVFLECVQDMDHENMFWYRQDPGLGLRLIYFSYDVKMKEKGDIPEGYSVSREKKERFSLILESASTNQTSMYLCASSPPRQNSYEQYFGPGTRLTVT.